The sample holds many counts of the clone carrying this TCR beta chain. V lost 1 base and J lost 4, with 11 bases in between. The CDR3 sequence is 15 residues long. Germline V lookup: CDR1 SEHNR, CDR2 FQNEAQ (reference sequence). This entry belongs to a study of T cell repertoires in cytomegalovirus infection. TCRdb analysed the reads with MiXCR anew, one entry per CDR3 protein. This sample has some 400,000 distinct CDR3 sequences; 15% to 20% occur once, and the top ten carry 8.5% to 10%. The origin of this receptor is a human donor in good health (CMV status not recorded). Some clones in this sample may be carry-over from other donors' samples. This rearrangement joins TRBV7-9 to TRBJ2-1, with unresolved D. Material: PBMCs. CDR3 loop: CASSLDLLPYNEQFF. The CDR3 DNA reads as TGTGCCAGCAGCTTAGACCTACTTCCATACAATGAGCAGTTCTTC. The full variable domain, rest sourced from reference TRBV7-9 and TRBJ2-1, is DTGVSQNPRHKITKRGQNVTFRCDPISEHNRLYWYRQTLGQGPEFLTYFQNEAQLEKSRLLSDRFSAERPKGSFSTLEIQRTEQGDSAMYLCASSLDLLPYNEQFFGPGTRLTVL.